The 26 T cell receptor beta chains in this list originate from one sample, sequenced in a study of cytomegalovirus exposure and HLA in healthy donors. PCR used 60 Vbeta primers and 13 Jbeta primers. Using immunoSEQ multiplex PCR, the repertoire was profiled, and TCRdb retains in-frame clones only, with some absent. This table holds under 150,000 clones, 67% found once. Input material: PBMCs. The receptors were sampled from a man aged 18 to 30 in good health and CMV-seropositive.

This chain connects TRBV4-1 to TRBJ2-1; 10 positions match TRBD2. From germline, CDR1 is MGHRA and CDR2 YSYEKL. This CDR3 is built from 16 residues. The V gene end was trimmed by 1 base and the J gene end by 8 bases; junction bases not matched to a gene: 8. CDR3 region: CASSQVGSGGAYEQFF. As DNA, the CDR3 is TGCGCCAGCAGCCAAGTCGGCAGCGGGGGGGCATATGAGCAGTTCTTC.

This clone was counted only a few times. J is TRBJ1-5 and V is TRBV9; TRBD1 might be the D (5 bases). This CDR3 is 15 amino acids long. V was clipped by 4 bases and J by 4 bases, with 15 bases between them. CDR1 is SGDLS and CDR2 is YYNGEE in the germline V gene. The CDR3 loop reads CASSPRDRINQPQHF. The CDR3 DNA sequence: TGTGCCAGCAGCCCCCGCGACAGAATTAATCAGCCCCAGCATTTT.

Only a few counts were recorded for this clone. V gene TRBV6-5 combines with J gene TRBJ1-3, with 10 nucleotides matching TRBD1. Germline CDR1 is MNHEY and CDR2 is SVGAGI. J lost 3 bases, V lost 6 bases, and 5 bases had no gene match. The CDR3 totals 15 residues. CDR3 nucleotides: TGTGCCAGCAGCCGACAGGGGGCTGGTGGAAACACCATATATTTT. The encoded protein is CASSRQGAGGNTIYF.

Only a few counts were recorded for this clone. The chain uses TRBV2 and TRBJ2-1, with 8 positions matching TRBD1. Germline values: CDR1 SNHLY, CDR2 FYNNEI. The CDR3 consists of 15 residues. V was pared by 6 bases and J by 7 bases, with 11 bases of the junction left unmatched. DNA of the CDR3: TGTGCCAGCAGCGGACAAAGGACAGGGAGGAATGAGCAGTTCTTC. Its translation: CASSGQRTGRNEQFF. Full variable domain (rest looked up from reference TRBV2 and TRBJ2-1): EPEVTQTPSHQVTQMGQEVILRCVPISNHLYFYWYRQILGQKVEFLVSFYNNEISEKSEIFDDQFSVERPDGSNFTLKIRSTKLEDSAMYFCASSGQRTGRNEQFFGPGTRLTVL.

Notes on this clone: The junction departs from germline at one end; a sequencing error may be responsible. J is TRBJ1-2 and V is TRBV29-1, with D possibly being TRBD1 (5 bases). The CDR3 runs to 11 residues. In germline, CDR1 is SQVTM, CDR2 ANQGSEA. The CDR3 loop is CSGRGFGGYPF. The CDR3 DNA is TGCAGCGGGCGGGGGTTCGGTGGCTACCCCTTC.

Turning to this clone: Sequence at one end of the junction differs from germline and may be a read error. The rearrangement links TRBV4-1 to TRBJ2-3; the match to TRBD2 covers 7 bases. Germline V gene lookup returns CDR1 MGHRA and CDR2 YSYEKL. This CDR3 region has 15 residues. The CDR3 nucleotides read TGTGCCAGCAGCCAAGACCGGGGGGGCACAGATACGCAGTATTTT. This translates into CASSQDRGGTDTQYF.

The chain has TRBV5-4 and TRBJ2-1; TRBD2 matches at 10 bases. V was clipped by 2 bases and J by 4 bases; unmatched bases: 3. The CDR3 sequence is 15 residues long. Germline-derived CDR1 and CDR2 are SGHNT and YYREEE (reference sequence). The CDR3 sequence: CASSLAGGQYNEQFF. The DNA of the CDR3 is TGTGCCAGCAGCTTAGCGGGGGGGCAATACAATGAGCAGTTCTTC.

The chain carries TRBV6-1 and TRBJ1-1; possible D gene TRBD1, 6 bases. Trimming pared 2 bases from V and 5 bases from J, leaving 15 bases between. The CDR3 totals 15 residues. CDR1 MNHNS and CDR2 SASEGT come from the germline V gene. CDR3: CASSEMAGDLTEAFF. The CDR3 DNA reads TGTGCCAGCAGTGAAATGGCAGGGGACCTAACTGAAGCTTTCTTT.

The CDR3 bases are TGTGCCAGCAGTTACTCGAGGACTAGCGGAGGCAATGAGCAGTTCTTC. Its protein is CASSYSRTSGGNEQFF. V gene TRBV6-5 combines with J gene TRBJ2-1; 10 bases are a match to TRBD2. J was trimmed by 6 bases and V by 0 bases; bases with no gene match: 5. This CDR3 contains 16 residues. Germline CDR1 and CDR2: MNHEY and SVGAGI.

The chain carries TRBV6-5 and TRBJ1-2; D is possibly TRBD1 (6 bases). Per the germline V gene, CDR1 is MNHEY and CDR2 is SVGAGI. V was shortened by 2 bases and J by 8 bases, with 12 bases between the two germline ends. This CDR3 is built from 13 residues. The CDR3 is CASSYASTGGYTF. As DNA, the CDR3 is TGTGCCAGCAGTTACGCCTCAACAGGGGGCTACACCTTC.

This clone has only a few counts. The CDR3 loop is CASTTQGAHEQFF. The CDR3 DNA reads TGTGCCAGCACCACCCAGGGGGCGCATGAGCAGTTCTTC. The V call is TRBV21-1, the J call TRBJ2-1; the table's D call, TRBD1, has no DNA check behind it. TRBV21-1 is a known pseudogene. The CDR3 sequence is 13 residues long.

The genes are TRBV18 and TRBJ1-4; unclear D gene. CDR3 length: 16 residues. V lost 1 base to trimming and J lost 7 bases, with 16 bases between them. Germline CDR1 reads KGHSH; CDR2 reads LQKENI. The CDR3 here is CASSPLPTQVGEKLFF. The DNA of the CDR3 is TGTGCCAGCTCACCACTACCGACGCAGGTCGGTGAAAAACTGTTTTTT.

The chain combines TRBV6-1 with TRBJ1-6, with D tentatively TRBD1 (5 bases). This CDR3 is built from 14 residues. Looked up from germline, CDR1 is MNHNS and CDR2 is SASEGT. Trimming stripped 11 bases from V and 1 base from J, with 12 bases between. CDR3 coding DNA: TGTGCCGCCCCTGGGGGGTCCTATAATTCACCCCTCCACTTT. It translates to CAAPGGSYNSPLHF.

The chain links TRBV28 to TRBJ1-2; tentatively, D is TRBD1 (6 bases). V dropped 5 bases and J dropped 2 bases, with 12 bases sitting between them. The CDR3 consists of 14 residues. Germline V CDR1 and CDR2: MDHEN, SYDVKM. CDR3 in amino acids: CASSQGQINYGYTF. The CDR3 DNA reads as TGTGCCAGCAGTCAAGGACAGATCAACTATGGCTACACCTTC.

To note about this clone: Other DNA variants within this sample encode the same CDR3. The chain joins TRBV5-1 to TRBJ2-5; 9 bases match TRBD2. The CDR3 is 14 amino acids. Germline V gene lookup returns CDR1 SGHRS and CDR2 YFSETQ. V dropped 4 bases and J dropped 5; count of bases not matched to a gene: 6. CDR3 nucleotides: TGCGCCAGCAGCGCCGGACTAGCGTTGGAGACCCAGTACTTC. Amino acids: CASSAGLALETQYF.

The chain's CDR3 is CASSLTGGTEAFF. CDR3 DNA: TGTGCCAGCAGCTTGACAGGCGGCACTGAAGCTTTCTTT. This chain uses TRBV5-6 with TRBJ1-1, with a weak D call TRBD1 (5 bases). V was clipped by 1 base and J by 4 bases, with 8 bases between them. CDR3 length: 13 amino acids. Germline CDR1 reads SGHDT; CDR2 reads YYEEEE.

The chain joins TRBV28 to TRBJ1-4; possibly TRBD1 for D (5 bases). The CDR3 covers 14 residues. V lost 3 bases to trimming and J lost 4 bases, with 9 bases between them. The germline V gene has CDR1 MDHEN and CDR2 SYDVKM. CDR3 protein: CASSFTGSNEKLFF. In DNA, the CDR3 is TGTGCCAGCAGTTTCACAGGTAGTAATGAAAAACTGTTTTTT.

The rearrangement links TRBV27 to TRBJ1-5; D is unclear. Germline-derived CDR1 and CDR2 are MNHEY and SMNVEV (reference sequence). This CDR3 is 10 amino acids long. Trimming pared 8 bases from V and 3 bases from J, leaving 2 bases between. The CDR3 sequence: CASHNQPQHF. The DNA of the CDR3 is TGTGCCAGCCACAATCAGCCCCAGCATTTT.

There are a few counts of this clone. The rearrangement joins TRBV11-2 to TRBJ2-7; no firm D call. Trimming left V 4 bases short and J 2 bases short, with 6 bases between. Per germline, CDR1 SGHAT and CDR2 FQNNGV. The CDR3 extends over 12 amino acids. DNA for the CDR3: TGTGCCAGCAGCTCGAGCGCCTACGAGCAGTACTTC. Translating it yields CASSSSAYEQYF.

This clone was recorded a few times. J is TRBJ2-1 and V is TRBV7-9; 11 positions agree with TRBD1. Trimming cost V 5 bases and J 3 bases; bases outside gene matches: 3. The CDR3 is 15 residues long. Germline CDR1 SEHNR, CDR2 FQNEAQ (reference sequence). The CDR3 loop is CASSQGTGGYNEQFF. DNA for the CDR3: TGTGCCAGCAGCCAGGGGACAGGGGGCTACAATGAGCAGTTCTTC.

The CDR3, as DNA: TGTGCCAGCAGCGACAGATCCTATAATTCACCCCTCCACTTT. Translating gives CASSDRSYNSPLHF. The chain combines TRBV6-5 with TRBJ1-6; tentatively, D is TRBD1 (5 bases). This CDR3 region has 14 residues. Trimming took off 6 bases at V and 1 base at J, with 7 bases between the two ends. Germline V gene sequence: CDR1 MNHEY, CDR2 SVGAGI.

This rearrangement joins TRBV5-6 to TRBJ2-1; 7 positions match TRBD2. Germline CDR1 is SGHDT and CDR2 is YYEEEE. The CDR3 contains 14 residues. The J segment lost 8 bases and the V segment lost 4 bases, leaving 9 bases of the junction unmatched. The CDR3 loop is CASSRGLSNDEQFF. CDR3 DNA sequence: TGTGCCAGCAGCCGGGGACTATCCAACGATGAGCAGTTCTTC.

The chain uses TRBV6-1 and TRBJ1-2; TRBD1 agrees at 11 bases. V trimming: 7 bases; J trimming: 5 bases; junction bases outside the gene matches: 6. The CDR3 totals 14 residues. Germline V lookup: CDR1 MNHNS, CDR2 SASEGT. The CDR3: CASTTGTGGYGYTF. In DNA form, the CDR3 reads TGTGCCAGCACTACAGGGACAGGGGGGTATGGCTACACCTTC.

This sequence joins TRBV14 and TRBJ1-1; perhaps TRBD1 as D (5 bases). Germline V lookup: CDR1 SGHDN, CDR2 FVKESK. The V and J ends lost 1 base and 5 bases respectively, with 14 bases between them. The CDR3 extends over 15 amino acids. CDR3 sequence: CASSQVHPGGTEAFF. The CDR3 DNA reads TGTGCCAGCAGCCAAGTTCACCCGGGGGGAACTGAAGCTTTCTTT. Together with reference TRBV14 and TRBJ1-1, the CDR3 gives the full variable domain: EAGVTQFPSHSVIEKGQTVTLRCDPISGHDNLYWYRRVMGKEIKFLLHFVKESKQDESGMPNNRFLAERTGGTYSTLKVQPAELEDSGVYFCASSQVHPGGTEAFFGQGTRLTVV.

The CDR3 loop reads CASSQAERGTDTQYF. The CDR3, as DNA: TGTGCCAGCAGCCAAGCCGAGCGGGGCACAGATACGCAGTATTTT. The chain combines TRBV4-2 with TRBJ2-3; D is perhaps TRBD2 (6 bases). The CDR3 totals 15 residues. The ends were cut back, 1 base at V and 1 base at J, with 9 bases in the middle. Germline assignment: CDR1 LGHNA and CDR2 YNFKEQ.

V usage is TRBV4-1 and J usage is TRBJ2-7; 11 bases agree with TRBD1. Trimming at V came to 0 bases and at J to 2 bases, leaving 6 bases not matched to a gene. The CDR3 spans 17 residues. Germline CDR1 and CDR2: MGHRA and YSYEKL. The CDR3 spells CASSQDPGQGATYEQYF. CDR3 coding DNA: TGCGCCAGCAGCCAAGACCCCGGACAGGGGGCGACCTACGAGCAGTACTTC.